This TCR beta chain emerged from a study of blood T cell repertoires in COVID-19. Overall study: Samples of COVID-19 (acute and convalescent) were obtained from the United States, Italy and Spain.

In the authors' methods: Amplification with reference gene primers provided the estimates of nucleated cell counts. Assay: immunoSEQ multiplex PCR; the TCRdb copy retains only in-frame clones and omits some. V and J calls and clone size come straight from that table; D and trimming were deduced from the DNA. Among some 350,000 clones, 88% were seen once, and the ten largest hold less than 5.5%. The CDR3 covers 16 residues. The trim removed 0 bases at V and 1 base at J, leaving 6 bases unmatched. Germline CDR1 reads MNHEY; CDR2 reads SVGAGI. Researchers sorted participants into cohorts using their self-reported clinical history. Donors in Cohort 3 counted as recovered after two negative PCRs, clearance, or symptom resolution.

Sequences were obtained from PBMCs or T cells enriched from blood (not recorded which). The J gene is TRBJ2-7, the V gene TRBV6-5, with 7 bases aligning to TRBD1. This sequence was found in a man in his thirties or forties who had recovered from COVID-19. The CDR3 sequence is CASSYSIGTESYEQYF. The CDR3 nucleotides read TGTGCCAGCAGTTACTCGATAGGGACAGAATCCTACGAGCAGTACTTC.